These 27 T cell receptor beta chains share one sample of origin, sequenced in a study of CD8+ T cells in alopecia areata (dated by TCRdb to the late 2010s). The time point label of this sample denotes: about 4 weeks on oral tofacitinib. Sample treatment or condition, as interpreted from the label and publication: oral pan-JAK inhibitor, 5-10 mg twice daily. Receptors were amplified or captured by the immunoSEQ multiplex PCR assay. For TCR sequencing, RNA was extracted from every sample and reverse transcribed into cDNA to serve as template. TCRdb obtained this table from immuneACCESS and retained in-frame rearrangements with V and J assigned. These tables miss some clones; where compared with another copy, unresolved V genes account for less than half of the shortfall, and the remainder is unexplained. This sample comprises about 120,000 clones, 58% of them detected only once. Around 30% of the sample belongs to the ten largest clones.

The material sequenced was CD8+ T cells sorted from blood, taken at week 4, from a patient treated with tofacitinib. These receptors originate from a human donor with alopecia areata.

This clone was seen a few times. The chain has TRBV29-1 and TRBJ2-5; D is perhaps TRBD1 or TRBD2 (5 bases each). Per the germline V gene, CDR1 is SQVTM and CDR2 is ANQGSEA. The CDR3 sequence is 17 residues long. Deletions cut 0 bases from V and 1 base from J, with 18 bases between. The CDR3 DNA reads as TGCAGCGTTGAAGATTGGGACCCAAACACCTCCCAAGAGACCCAGTACTTC. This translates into CSVEDWDPNTSQETQYF. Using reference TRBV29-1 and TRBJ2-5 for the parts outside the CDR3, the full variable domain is SAVISQKPSRDICQRGTSLTIQCQVDSQVTMMFWYRQQPGQSLTLIATANQGSEATYESGFVIDKFPISRPNLTFSTLTVSNMSPEDSSIYLCSVEDWDPNTSQETQYFGPGTRLLVL.

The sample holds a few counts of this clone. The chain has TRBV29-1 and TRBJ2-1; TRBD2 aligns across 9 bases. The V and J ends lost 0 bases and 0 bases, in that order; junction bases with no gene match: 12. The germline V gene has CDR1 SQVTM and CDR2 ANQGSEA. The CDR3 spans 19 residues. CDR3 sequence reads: CSVEDGIAGDTSSYNEQFF. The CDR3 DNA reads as TGCAGCGTTGAAGATGGGATAGCGGGGGATACGAGCTCCTACAATGAGCAGTTCTTC.

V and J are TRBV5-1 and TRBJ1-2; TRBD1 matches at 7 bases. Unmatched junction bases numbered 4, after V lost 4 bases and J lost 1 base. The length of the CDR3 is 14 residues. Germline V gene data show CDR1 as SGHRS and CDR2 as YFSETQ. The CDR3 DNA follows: TGCGCCAGCAGCGAGGGACAGAATAACTATGGCTACACCTTC. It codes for CASSEGQNNYGYTF.

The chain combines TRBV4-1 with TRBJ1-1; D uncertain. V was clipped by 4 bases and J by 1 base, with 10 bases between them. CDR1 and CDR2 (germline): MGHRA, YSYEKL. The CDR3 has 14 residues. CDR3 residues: CASSLTVGNTEAFF. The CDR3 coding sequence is TGCGCCAGCAGCCTTACGGTGGGGAACACTGAAGCTTTCTTT.

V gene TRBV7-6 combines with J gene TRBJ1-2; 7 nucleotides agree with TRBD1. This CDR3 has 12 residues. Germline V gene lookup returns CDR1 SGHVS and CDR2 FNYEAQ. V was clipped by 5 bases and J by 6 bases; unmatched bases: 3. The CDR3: CASSLQGDGYTF. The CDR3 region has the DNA TGTGCCAGCAGCCTCCAGGGGGATGGCTACACCTTC.

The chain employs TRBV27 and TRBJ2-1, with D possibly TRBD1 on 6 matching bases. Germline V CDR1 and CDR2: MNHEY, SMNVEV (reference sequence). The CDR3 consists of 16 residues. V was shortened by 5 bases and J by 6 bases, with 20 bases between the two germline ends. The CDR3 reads CASSPMAGEGGNEQFF. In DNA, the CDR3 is TGTGCCAGCAGTCCCATGGCCGGGGAAGGGGGCAATGAGCAGTTCTTC.

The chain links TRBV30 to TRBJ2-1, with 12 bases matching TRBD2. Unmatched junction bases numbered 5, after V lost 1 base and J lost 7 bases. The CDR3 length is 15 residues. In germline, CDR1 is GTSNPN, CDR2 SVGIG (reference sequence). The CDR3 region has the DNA TGTGCCTGGAGTGCCACCGGACTAGCGGGGAATGAGCAGTTCTTC. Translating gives CAWSATGLAGNEQFF.

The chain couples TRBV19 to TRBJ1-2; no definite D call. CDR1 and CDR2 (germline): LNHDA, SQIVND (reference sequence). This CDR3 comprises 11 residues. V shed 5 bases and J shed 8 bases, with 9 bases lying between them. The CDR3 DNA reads TGTGCCAGTAGTGGAACTAAAGGCTACACCTTC. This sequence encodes CASSGTKGYTF.

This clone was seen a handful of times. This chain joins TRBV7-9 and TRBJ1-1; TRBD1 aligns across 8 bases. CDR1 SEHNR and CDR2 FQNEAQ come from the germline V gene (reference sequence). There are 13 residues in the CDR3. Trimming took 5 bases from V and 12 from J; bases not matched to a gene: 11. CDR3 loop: CASSVQLDRGTFF. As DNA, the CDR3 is TGTGCCAGCAGCGTCCAACTCGACAGGGGAACTTTCTTT.

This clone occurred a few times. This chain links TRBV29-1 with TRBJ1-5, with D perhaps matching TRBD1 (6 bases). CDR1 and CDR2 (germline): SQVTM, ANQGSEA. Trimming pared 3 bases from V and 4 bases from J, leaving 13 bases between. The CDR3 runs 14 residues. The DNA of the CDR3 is TGCAGCGTTGAGACGGACAGCCCTAATCAGCCCCAGCATTTT. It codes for CSVETDSPNQPQHF.

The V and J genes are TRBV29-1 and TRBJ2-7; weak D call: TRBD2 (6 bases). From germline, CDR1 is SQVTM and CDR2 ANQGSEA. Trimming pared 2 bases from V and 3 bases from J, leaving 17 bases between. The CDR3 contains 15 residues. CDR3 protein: CSVEFRRRGSYEQYF. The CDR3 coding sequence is TGCAGCGTTGAATTTCGGCGGAGGGGAAGCTACGAGCAGTACTTC.

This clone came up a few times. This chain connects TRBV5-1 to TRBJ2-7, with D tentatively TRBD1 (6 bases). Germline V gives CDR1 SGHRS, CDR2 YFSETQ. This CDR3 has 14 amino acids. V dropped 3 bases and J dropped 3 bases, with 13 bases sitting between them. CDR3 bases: TGCGCCAGCAGCTCCCGCTACAGGGACTACGAGCAGTACTTC. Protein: CASSSRYRDYEQYF.

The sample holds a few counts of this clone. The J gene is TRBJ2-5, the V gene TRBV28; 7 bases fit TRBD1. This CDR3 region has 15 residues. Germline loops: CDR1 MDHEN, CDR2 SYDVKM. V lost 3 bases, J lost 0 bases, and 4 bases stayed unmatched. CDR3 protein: CASSLRDSYQETQYF. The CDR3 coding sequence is TGTGCCAGCAGTTTGAGGGACAGCTACCAAGAGACCCAGTACTTC.

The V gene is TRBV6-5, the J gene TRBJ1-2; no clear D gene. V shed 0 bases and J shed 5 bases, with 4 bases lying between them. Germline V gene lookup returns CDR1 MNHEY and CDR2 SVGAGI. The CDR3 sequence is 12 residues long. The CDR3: CASSYSGYGYTF. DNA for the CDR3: TGTGCCAGCAGTTACTCCGGATATGGCTACACCTTC.

CDR3 region: CASSYSMHEQFF. CDR3 bases: TGTGCCAGCAGTTACTCGATGCATGAGCAGTTCTTC. The chain carries TRBV6-5 and TRBJ2-1; no clear D. Germline values: CDR1 MNHEY, CDR2 SVGAGI. V lost 0 bases to trimming and J lost 8 bases, with 5 bases between them. The CDR3 has 12 residues.

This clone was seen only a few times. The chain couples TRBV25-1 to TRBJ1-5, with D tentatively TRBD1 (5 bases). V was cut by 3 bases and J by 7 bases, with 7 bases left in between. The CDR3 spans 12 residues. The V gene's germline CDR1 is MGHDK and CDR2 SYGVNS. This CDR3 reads CASSDWGQPQHF. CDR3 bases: TGTGCCAGCAGTGATTGGGGCCAGCCCCAGCATTTT.

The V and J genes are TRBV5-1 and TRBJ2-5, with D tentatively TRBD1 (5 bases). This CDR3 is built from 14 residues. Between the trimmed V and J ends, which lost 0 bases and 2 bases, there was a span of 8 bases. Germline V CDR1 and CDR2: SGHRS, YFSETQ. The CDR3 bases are TGCGCCAGCAGCTTGGACGGACAACAAGAGACCCAGTACTTC. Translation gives CASSLDGQQETQYF.

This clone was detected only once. Here the CDR3 reads CSVEVAGNTGELFF. The CDR3 bases are TGCAGCGTTGAGGTAGCCGGGAACACCGGGGAGCTGTTTTTT. The V and J genes are TRBV29-1 and TRBJ2-2; D is uncertain. The length of the CDR3 is 14 residues. Germline CDR1 reads SQVTM; CDR2 reads ANQGSEA. Trimming cost V 3 bases and J 1 base, with 9 bases left between them.

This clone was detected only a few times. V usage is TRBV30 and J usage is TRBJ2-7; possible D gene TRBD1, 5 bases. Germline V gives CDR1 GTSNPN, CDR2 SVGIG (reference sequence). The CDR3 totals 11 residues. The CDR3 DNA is TGTGTCGTCAGGGTAACCTACGAGCAGTACTTC. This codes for CVVRVTYEQYF. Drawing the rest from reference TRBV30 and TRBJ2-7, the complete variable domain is SQTIHQWPATLVQPVGSPLSLECTVEGTSNPNLYWYRQAAGRGLQLLFYSVGIGQISSEVPQNLSASRPQDRQFILSSKKLLLSDSGFYLCVVRVTYEQYFGPGTRLTVT.

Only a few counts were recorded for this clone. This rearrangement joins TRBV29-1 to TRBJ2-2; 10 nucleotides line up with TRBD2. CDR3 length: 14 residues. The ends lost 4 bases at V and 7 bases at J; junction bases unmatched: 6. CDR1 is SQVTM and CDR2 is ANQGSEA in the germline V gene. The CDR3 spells CSVAGLAGVGELFF. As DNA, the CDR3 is TGCAGCGTTGCAGGGCTAGCGGGGGTCGGGGAGCTGTTTTTT.

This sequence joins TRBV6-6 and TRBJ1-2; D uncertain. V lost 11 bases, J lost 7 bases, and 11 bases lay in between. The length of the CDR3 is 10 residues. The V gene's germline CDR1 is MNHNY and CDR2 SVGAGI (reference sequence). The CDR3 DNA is TGTGCCTCCTGGTCGGGTGGCTACACCTTC. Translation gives CASWSGGYTF.

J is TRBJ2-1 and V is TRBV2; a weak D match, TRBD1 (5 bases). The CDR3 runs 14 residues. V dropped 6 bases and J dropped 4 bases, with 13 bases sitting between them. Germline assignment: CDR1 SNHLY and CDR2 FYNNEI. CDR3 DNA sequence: TGTGCCAGCAGCATACCGCAGGGTTACAATGAGCAGTTCTTC. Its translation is CASSIPQGYNEQFF. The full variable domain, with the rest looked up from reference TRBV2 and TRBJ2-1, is EPEVTQTPSHQVTQMGQEVILRCVPISNHLYFYWYRQILGQKVEFLVSFYNNEISEKSEIFDDQFSVERPDGSNFTLKIRSTKLEDSAMYFCASSIPQGYNEQFFGPGTRLTVL.

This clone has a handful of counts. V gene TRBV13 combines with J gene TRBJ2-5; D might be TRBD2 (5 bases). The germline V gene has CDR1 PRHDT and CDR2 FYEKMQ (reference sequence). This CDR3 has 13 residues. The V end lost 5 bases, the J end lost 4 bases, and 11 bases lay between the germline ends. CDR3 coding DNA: TGTGCCAGCAGCAAAGCGGTGTCAGAGACCCAGTACTTC. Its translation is CASSKAVSETQYF.

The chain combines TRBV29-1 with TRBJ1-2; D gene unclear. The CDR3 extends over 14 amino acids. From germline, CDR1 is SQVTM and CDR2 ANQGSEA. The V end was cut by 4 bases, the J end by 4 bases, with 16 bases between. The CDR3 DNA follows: TGCAGCGTTGCCCCGTCCACAGTCCTCTATGGCTACACCTTC. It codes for CSVAPSTVLYGYTF.

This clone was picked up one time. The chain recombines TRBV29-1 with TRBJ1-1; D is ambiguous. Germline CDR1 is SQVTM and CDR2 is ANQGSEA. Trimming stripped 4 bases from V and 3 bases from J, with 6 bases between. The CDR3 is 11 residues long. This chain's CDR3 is CSVGVYTEAFF. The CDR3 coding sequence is TGCAGCGTTGGGGTTTACACTGAAGCTTTCTTT.

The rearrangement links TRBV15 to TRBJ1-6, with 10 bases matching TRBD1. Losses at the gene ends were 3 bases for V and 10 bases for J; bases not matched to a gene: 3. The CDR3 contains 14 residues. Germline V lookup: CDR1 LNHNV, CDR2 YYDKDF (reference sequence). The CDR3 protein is CATSRGQGWSPLHF. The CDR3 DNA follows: TGTGCCACCAGCAGGGGACAGGGGTGGTCACCCCTCCACTTT. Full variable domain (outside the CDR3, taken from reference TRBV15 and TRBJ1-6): DAMVIQNPRYQVTQFGKPVTLSCSQTLNHNVMYWYQQKSSQAPKLLFHYYDKDFNNEADTPDNFQSRRPNTSFCFLDIRSPGLGDTAMYLCATSRGQGWSPLHFGNGTRLTVT.

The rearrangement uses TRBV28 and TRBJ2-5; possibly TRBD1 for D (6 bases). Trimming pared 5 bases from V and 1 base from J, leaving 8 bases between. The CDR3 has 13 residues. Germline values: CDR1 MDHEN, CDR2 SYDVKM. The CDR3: CASSRQAQETQYF. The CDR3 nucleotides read TGTGCCAGCAGTCGACAGGCCCAAGAGACCCAGTACTTC.